This T cell receptor (beta chain) emerged from a study of follicular helper T cells after annual influenza vaccination. About this clone: What it recognizes is unknown.

TCRdb's table, derived via immunoSEQ multiplex PCR, lists solely in-frame clones and lacks some. The table shows approximately 9,600 clones, with around four fifths occurring only once. With 1 base removed from V and 5 bases from J, the gap between germline ends came to 18 bases. This CDR3 is built from 17 residues. Germline lookup yields CDR1 SGHTA and CDR2 FQGNSA. Whole-study findings and limits: Change in circulating plasmablasts correlated with ICOS+CD38+ cTfh clonality change. Most later recoveries of Day 7 ICOS+CD38+ clones were ICOS-CD38- cTfh. Each annual vaccination recalled recurring oligoclonal ICOS+CD38+ cTfh clonotypes.

The sample's time point: 2014-2015 season, 7 days after vaccination. Excluded were substance abuse, HIV/AIDS, active cancer, immunomodulatory drugs and active illness. This clonotype was sampled from an adult who received the influenza vaccine. The V and J genes are TRBV7-2 and TRBJ2-4; D possibly matches TRBD1 or TRBD2 (5 bases each). Sequencing was performed on CXCR5- memory CD4+ T cells sorted from blood, taken 7 days after influenza vaccination. The CDR3 here is CASSLVGTGTGENIQYF. In DNA, the CDR3 is TGTGCCAGCAGCTTAGTCGGCACCGGGACCGGTGAAAACATTCAGTACTTC.